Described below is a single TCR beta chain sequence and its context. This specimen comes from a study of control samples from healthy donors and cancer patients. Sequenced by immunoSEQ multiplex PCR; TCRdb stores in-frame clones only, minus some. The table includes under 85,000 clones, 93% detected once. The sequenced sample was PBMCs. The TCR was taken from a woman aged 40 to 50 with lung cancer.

The CDR3 sequence is CASSLVPGTTDTQYF. The CDR3 region has the DNA TGTGCCAGCAGCTTAGTACCAGGGACGACAGATACGCAGTATTTT. The rearrangement uses TRBV7-9 and TRBJ2-3; D possibly uses TRBD1 or TRBD2 (5 bases each). This CDR3 is 15 amino acids long. Germline V gives CDR1 SEHNR, CDR2 FQNEAQ (reference sequence). Trimming left V 1 base short and J 3 bases short, with 11 bases between.